This T cell receptor beta chain was captured by sequencing in a study of T-cell memory formation after mild COVID-19. cDNA libraries for TCR alpha and TCR beta, carrying sample barcodes and UMIs, came from 5'RACE with constant-segment primers. TCRdb ran MiXCR on the 5' RACE reads and lists one entry per CDR3 protein. There are about 27,000 distinct CDR3 sequences in the sample; approximately 16% occur only once, and approximately 1.4% lies in the top ten. The receptor comes from an adult who had mild COVID-19 (a few samples of this study predate the infection). Cell type and time point are not known. Sequenced input: PBMCs or a T cell subset sorted from them (not recorded which).

The CDR3 nucleotides read TGTGCCAGTAGTATTAGGGCTAGCCTAGCAGATACGCAGTATTTT. This codes for CASSIRASLADTQYF. The rearrangement uses TRBV19 and TRBJ2-3, with D possibly being TRBD2 (5 bases). This CDR3 spans 15 amino acids. Germline V gives CDR1 LNHDA, CDR2 SQIVND (reference sequence). Trimming stripped 3 bases from V and 4 bases from J, with 14 bases between.